This T cell receptor beta chain was documented in a study of blood T cell repertoires in COVID-19. V gave up 5 bases and J gave up 0 bases; unmatched junction bases: 5. CDR1 and CDR2 from the germline V gene are SGHAT and FQNNGV. The length of the CDR3 is 16 residues. Assay: immunoSEQ multiplex PCR; the TCRdb copy retains only in-frame clones and omits some. The table has roughly 350,000 clones, roughly 89% seen once. The chain uses TRBV11-2 and TRBJ2-3; 10 nucleotides line up with TRBD2. The TCR sequence derives from a woman under 30 who had recovered from COVID-19. Sequencing was carried out using peripheral blood. The CDR3 region is CASSSGLAVSTDTQYF. The CDR3, as DNA: TGTGCCAGCAGCAGCGGACTAGCGGTCAGCACAGATACGCAGTATTTT.